What follows describes a single T cell receptor beta chain. Its antigen is as yet unknown. The sample comes from a study of cytomegalovirus exposure and HLA in healthy donors. Points from the study as a whole: In all likelihood, a cluster of highly shared sequence variants was a sequencing artifact. Evidence from a later analysis indicated that most CMV-associated TCR beta chains looked HLA-restricted.

CDR1 and CDR2 (germline): SGHDT, YYEEEE. The junction had 6 bases not matched to a gene; V was cut back by 3 bases and J by 2 bases. The CDR3 is 15 residues long. The primer mix had 60 Vbeta and 13 Jbeta primers. Libraries were prepared by immunoSEQ multiplex PCR; TCRdb keeps only in-frame clonotypes and omits some of them. The sample records approximately 170,000 clones, roughly 80% being singletons. The source material was PBMCs. The gene calls are TRBV5-6 and TRBJ2-3, with 7 bases aligning to TRBD2. This sequence was found in a male donor in good health and CMV-seronegative. CDR3 region: CASSSGLADTDTQYF. Written as DNA, the CDR3 is TGTGCCAGCAGCTCCGGGCTAGCGGACACAGATACGCAGTATTTT.